One sample yielded the 2 T cell receptor beta chains listed below, sequenced in a study of shared clonotypes between healthy human individuals. The method was immunoSEQ multiplex PCR; TCRdb's version includes in-frame clones alone and lacks a portion of them. The sample contains a few million clones, approximately 94% of which appear only once. Material for sequencing was naive CD4+ T cells sorted from blood. Subset of the sample: CD45RA+ positively selected. These receptors were collected from a man younger than 30 in good health.

The chain employs TRBV7-9 and TRBJ2-7; the D is unclear. The germline V gene encodes CDR1 SEHNR and CDR2 FQNEAQ (reference sequence). Between the trimmed V and J ends, which lost 0 bases and 4 bases, there was a span of 10 bases. The CDR3 has 14 amino acids. The CDR3 sequence: CASSLASLWYEQYF. The CDR3 DNA reads as TGTGCCAGCAGCTTAGCTAGTCTGTGGTACGAGCAGTACTTC. The full variable domain, completed using reference TRBV7-9 and TRBJ2-7, is DTGVSQNPRHKITKRGQNVTFRCDPISEHNRLYWYRQTLGQGPEFLTYFQNEAQLEKSRLLSDRFSAERPKGSFSTLEIQRTEQGDSAMYLCASSLASLWYEQYFGPGTRLTVT.

The J gene is TRBJ2-7, the V gene TRBV7-3; the match to TRBD2 covers 11 bases. Germline assignment: CDR1 SGHTA and CDR2 FQGTGA. V trimming: 0 bases; J trimming: 2 bases; junction bases outside the gene matches: 24. This CDR3 comprises 23 residues. In DNA form, the CDR3 reads TGTGCCAGCAGCTTAACGTCCAGGAGACTAGCGGGGTGGAAGCCTCAACTAACCTACGAGCAGTACTTC. Translation gives CASSLTSRRLAGWKPQLTYEQYF. The full variable domain, completed using reference TRBV7-3 and TRBJ2-7, is GAGVSQTPSNKVTEKGKYVELRCDPISGHTALYWYRQSLGQGPEFLIYFQGTGAADDSGLPNDRFFAVRPEGSVSTLKIQRTERGDSAVYLCASSLTSRRLAGWKPQLTYEQYFGPGTRLTVT.